This record looks at one T cell receptor beta chain sequence and its context. The antigen remains unidentified. This record comes from a study of graft-versus-host responses after intestinal transplantation. Points from the study as a whole: GvH clones appeared in recipient marrow, some first in ileum or blood.

Clones were read by immunoSEQ multiplex PCR, and TCRdb kept only the in-frame ones, dropping some. The sample lists approximately 80,000 clones, roughly 89% occurring once. This TCR derives from a human donor who received an intestinal transplant. The input for sequencing was unstimulated CD4+ T cells sorted from spleen or lymph node cells, taken before intestinal transplant.

For the CDR3, the DNA is TGTGCCAGCAGGTACCTAGCGGGAGCAACAGATACGCAGTATTTT. It encodes CASRYLAGATDTQYF. V gene TRBV27 combines with J gene TRBJ2-3; 10 bases align to TRBD2. Germline V gene sequence: CDR1 MNHEY, CDR2 SMNVEV (reference sequence). After removal of 6 bases from V and 3 bases from J, the junction contained 6 bases not matched to a gene. The CDR3 is made up of 15 amino acids.